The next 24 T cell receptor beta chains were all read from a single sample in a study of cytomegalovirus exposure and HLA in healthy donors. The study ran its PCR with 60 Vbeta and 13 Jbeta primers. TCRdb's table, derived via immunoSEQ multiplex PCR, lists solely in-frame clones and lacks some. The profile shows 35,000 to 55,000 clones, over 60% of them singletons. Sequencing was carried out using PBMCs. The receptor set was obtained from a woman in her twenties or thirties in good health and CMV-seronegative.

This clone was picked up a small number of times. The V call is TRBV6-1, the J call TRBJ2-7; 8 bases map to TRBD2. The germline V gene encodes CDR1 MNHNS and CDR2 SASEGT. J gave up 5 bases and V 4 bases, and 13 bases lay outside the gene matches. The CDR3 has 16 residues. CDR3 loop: CASSGSSGTGWDEQYF. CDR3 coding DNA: TGTGCCAGCAGTGGTAGTAGCGGGACGGGCTGGGACGAGCAGTACTTC.

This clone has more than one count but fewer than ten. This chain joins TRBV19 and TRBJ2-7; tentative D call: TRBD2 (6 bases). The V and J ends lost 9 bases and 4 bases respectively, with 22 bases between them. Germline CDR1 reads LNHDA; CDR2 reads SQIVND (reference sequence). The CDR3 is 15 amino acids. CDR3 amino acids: CASSPTGDASYEQYF. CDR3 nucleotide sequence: TGTGCCAGCAGCCCAACGGGGGACGCCTCATACGAGCAGTACTTC.

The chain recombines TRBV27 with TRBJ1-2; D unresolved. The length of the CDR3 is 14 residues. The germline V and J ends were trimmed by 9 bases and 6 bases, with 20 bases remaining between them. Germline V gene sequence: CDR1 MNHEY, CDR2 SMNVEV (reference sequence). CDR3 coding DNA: TGTGCCAGTCGAATGGTGCCGGGGAACGATGGCTACACCTTC. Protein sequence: CASRMVPGNDGYTF.

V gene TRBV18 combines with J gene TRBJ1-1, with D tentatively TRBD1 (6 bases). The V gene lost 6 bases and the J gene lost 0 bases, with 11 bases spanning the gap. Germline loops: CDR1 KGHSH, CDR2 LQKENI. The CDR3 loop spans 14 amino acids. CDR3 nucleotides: TGTGCCAGCTCTCAAACAGGGATGAACACTGAAGCTTTCTTT. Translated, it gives CASSQTGMNTEAFF.

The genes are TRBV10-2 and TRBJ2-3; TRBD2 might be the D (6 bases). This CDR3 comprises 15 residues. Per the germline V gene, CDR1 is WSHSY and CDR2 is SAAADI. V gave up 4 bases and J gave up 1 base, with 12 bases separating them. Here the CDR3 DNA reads TGCGCCAGCAGTGGCCAGCGGGTGGGCACAGATACGCAGTATTTT. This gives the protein CASSGQRVGTDTQYF.

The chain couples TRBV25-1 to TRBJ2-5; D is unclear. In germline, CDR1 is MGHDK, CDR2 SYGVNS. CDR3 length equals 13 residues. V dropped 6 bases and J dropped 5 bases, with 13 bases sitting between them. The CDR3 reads CASRRLNGETQYF. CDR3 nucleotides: TGTGCCAGCAGGCGCCTGAACGGGGAGACCCAGTACTTC.

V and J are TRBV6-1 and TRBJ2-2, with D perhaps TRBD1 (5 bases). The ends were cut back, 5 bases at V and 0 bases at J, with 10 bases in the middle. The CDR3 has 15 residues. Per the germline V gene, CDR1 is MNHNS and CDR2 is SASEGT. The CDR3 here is CASSPTVTNTGELFF. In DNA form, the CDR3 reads TGTGCCAGCAGTCCGACAGTAACGAACACCGGGGAGCTGTTTTTT.

Here the CDR3 DNA reads TGTGCCAGCAGATCCACTAGCGAGACCCAGTACTTC. It is translated as CASRSTSETQYF. The chain couples TRBV7-6 to TRBJ2-5, with D possibly TRBD2 on 6 matching bases. The CDR3 is 12 amino acids. Trimming removed 6 bases at V and 5 bases at J, with 10 bases between. Germline assignment: CDR1 SGHVS and CDR2 FNYEAQ.

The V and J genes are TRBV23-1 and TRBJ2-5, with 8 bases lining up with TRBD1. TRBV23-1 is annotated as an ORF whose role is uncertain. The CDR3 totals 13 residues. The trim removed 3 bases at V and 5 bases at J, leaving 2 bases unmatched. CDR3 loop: CASSQGQAETQYF. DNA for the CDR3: TGCGCCAGCAGTCAGGGACAGGCGGAGACCCAGTACTTC.

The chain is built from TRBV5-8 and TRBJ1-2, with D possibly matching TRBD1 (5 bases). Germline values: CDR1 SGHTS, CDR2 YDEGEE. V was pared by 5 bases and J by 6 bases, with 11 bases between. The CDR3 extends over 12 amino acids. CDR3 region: CASRGQTHGYTF. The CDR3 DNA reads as TGTGCCAGCAGGGGGCAGACCCATGGCTACACCTTC.

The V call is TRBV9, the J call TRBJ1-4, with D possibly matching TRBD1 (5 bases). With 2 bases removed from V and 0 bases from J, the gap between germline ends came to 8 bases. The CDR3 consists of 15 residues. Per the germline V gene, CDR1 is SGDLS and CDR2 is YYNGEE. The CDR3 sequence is CASSVQGTTNEKLFF. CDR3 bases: TGTGCCAGCAGCGTCCAGGGTACAACTAATGAAAAACTGTTTTTT. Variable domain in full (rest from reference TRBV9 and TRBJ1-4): DSGVTQTPKHLITATGQRVTLRCSPRSGDLSVYWYQQSLDQGLQFLIQYYNGEERAKGNILERFSAQQFPDLHSELNLSSLELGDSALYFCASSVQGTTNEKLFFGSGTQLSVL.

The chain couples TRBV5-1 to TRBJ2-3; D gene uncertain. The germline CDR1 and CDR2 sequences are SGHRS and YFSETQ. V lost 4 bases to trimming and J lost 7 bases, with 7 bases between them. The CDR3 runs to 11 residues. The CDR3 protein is CASSLAYTQYF. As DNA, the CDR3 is TGCGCCAGCAGCCTCGCGTATACGCAGTATTTT. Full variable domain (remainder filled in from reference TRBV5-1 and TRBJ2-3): KAGVTQTPRYLIKTRGQQVTLSCSPISGHRSVSWYQQTPGQGLQFLFEYFSETQRNKGNFPGRFSGRQFSNSRSEMNVSTLELGDSALYLCASSLAYTQYFGPGTRLTVL.

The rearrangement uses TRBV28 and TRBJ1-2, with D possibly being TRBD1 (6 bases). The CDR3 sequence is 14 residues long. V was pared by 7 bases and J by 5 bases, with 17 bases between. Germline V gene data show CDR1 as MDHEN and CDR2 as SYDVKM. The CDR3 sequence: CASMSGGAGYGYTF. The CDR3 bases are TGTGCCAGCATGTCGGGGGGGGCAGGGTATGGCTACACCTTC.

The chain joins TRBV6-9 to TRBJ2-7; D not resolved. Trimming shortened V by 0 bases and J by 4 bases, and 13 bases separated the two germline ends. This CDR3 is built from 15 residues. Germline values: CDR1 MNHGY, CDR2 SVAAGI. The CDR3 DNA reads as TGTGCCAGCAGTTATTCGGCACTGTCGAGGTACGAGCAGTACTTC. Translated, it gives CASSYSALSRYEQYF.

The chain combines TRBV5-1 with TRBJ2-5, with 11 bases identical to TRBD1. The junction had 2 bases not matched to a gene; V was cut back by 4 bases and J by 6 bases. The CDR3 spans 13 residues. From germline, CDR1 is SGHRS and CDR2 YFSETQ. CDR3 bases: TGCGCCAGCAGCCTGGACAGGGGGCAGACCCAGTACTTC. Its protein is CASSLDRGQTQYF.

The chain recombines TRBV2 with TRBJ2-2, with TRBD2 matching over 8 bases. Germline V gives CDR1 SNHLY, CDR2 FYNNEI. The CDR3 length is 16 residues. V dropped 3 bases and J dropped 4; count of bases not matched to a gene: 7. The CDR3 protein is CASSDPAGVSTGELFF. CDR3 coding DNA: TGTGCCAGCAGTGATCCAGCGGGGGTCTCCACCGGGGAGCTGTTTTTT.

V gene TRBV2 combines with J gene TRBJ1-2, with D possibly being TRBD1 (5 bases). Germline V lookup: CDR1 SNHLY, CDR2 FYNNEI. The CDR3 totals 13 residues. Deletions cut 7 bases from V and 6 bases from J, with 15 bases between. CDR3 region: CASNRQKSNGYTF. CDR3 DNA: TGTGCCAGCAACCGACAGAAGAGTAATGGCTACACCTTC.

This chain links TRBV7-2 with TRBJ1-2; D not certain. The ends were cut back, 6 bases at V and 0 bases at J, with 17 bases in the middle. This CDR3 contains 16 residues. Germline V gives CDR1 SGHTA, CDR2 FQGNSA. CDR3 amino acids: CASRQTTDYTNYGYTF. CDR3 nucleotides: TGTGCCAGCAGACAGACGACGGACTATACTAACTATGGCTACACCTTC. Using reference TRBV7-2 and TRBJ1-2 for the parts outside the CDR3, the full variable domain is GAGVSQSPSNKVTEKGKDVELRCDPISGHTALYWYRQSLGQGLEFLIYFQGNSAPDKSGLPSDRFSAERTGGSVSTLTIQRTQQEDSAVYLCASRQTTDYTNYGYTFGSGTRLTVV.

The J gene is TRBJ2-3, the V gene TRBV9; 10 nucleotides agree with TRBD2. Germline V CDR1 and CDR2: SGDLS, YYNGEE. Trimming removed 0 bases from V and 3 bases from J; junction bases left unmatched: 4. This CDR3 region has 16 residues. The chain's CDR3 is CASSVGTSGLTDTQYF. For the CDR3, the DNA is TGTGCCAGCAGCGTAGGGACTAGCGGATTGACAGATACGCAGTATTTT.

The CDR3 DNA sequence: TGCACCATCCCCCCCGAGGGAGGGGGTCCTAACTATGGCTACACCTTC. Its protein product is CTIPPEGGGPNYGYTF. The chain couples TRBV1 to TRBJ1-2. TRBV1 has pseudogene status. This CDR3 comprises 16 residues.

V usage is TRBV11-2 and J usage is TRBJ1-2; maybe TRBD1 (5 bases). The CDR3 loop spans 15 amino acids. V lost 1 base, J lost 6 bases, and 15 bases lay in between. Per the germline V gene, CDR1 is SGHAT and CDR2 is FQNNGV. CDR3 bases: TGTGCCAGCAGCTTAGCTGGGGGGTTAGGTAATGGCTACACCTTC. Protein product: CASSLAGGLGNGYTF.

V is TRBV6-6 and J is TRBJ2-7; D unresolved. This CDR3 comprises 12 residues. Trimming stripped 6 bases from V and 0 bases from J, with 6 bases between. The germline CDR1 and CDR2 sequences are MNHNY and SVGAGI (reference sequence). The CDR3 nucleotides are TGTGCCAGCAGGTCCTCCTCCTACGAGCAGTACTTC. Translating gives CASRSSSYEQYF.

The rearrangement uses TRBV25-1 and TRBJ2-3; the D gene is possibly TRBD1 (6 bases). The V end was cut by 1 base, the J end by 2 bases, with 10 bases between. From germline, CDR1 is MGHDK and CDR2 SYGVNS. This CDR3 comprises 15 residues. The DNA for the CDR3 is TGTGCCAGCAGTGAATGGGGGCTCAACACAGATACGCAGTATTTT. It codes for CASSEWGLNTDTQYF.

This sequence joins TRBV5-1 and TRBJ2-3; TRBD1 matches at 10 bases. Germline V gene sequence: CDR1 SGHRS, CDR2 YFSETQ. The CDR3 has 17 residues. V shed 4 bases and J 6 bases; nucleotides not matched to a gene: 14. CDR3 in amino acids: CASSAGDRGGLLDTQYF. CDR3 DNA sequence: TGCGCCAGCAGCGCCGGGGACAGGGGTGGACTGTTGGATACGCAGTATTTT.